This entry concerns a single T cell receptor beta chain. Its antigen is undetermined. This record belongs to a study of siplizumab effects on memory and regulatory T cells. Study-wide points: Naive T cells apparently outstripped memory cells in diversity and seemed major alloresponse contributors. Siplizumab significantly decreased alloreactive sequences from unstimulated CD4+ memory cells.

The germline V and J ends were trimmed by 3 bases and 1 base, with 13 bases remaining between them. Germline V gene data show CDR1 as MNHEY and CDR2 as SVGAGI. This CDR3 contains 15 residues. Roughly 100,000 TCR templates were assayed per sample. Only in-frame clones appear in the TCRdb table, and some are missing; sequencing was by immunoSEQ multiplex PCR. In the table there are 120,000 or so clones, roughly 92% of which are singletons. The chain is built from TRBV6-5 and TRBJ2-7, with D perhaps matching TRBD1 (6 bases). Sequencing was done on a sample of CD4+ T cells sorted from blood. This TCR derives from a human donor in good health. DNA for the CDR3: TGTGCCAGCAGTTATTCCGGGACACTTTCCTACGAGCAGTACTTC. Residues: CASSYSGTLSYEQYF.